The text below deals with one T cell receptor (beta chain). Its antigen is unknown. CDR3 length equals 15 residues. Germline assignment: CDR1 LNHNV and CDR2 YYDKDF (reference sequence). With 0 bases removed from V and 3 bases from J, the gap between germline ends came to 9 bases. The data were obtained in a study of cytomegalovirus exposure and HLA in healthy donors. Study-wide results and limits: Analyzed later, most CMV-associated TCR beta chains appeared HLA-restricted. Later on, an analysis showed TCR association rates differing by HLA locus, with DRB1 the most and HLA-C the fewest.

Researchers ran the PCR with 60 Vbeta and 13 Jbeta primers. TCRdb's copy holds only in-frame clones and misses some; the assay was immunoSEQ multiplex PCR. Among over 55,000 clones listed, around 70% were seen once. Sequenced input: PBMCs. This TCR derives from a man in his forties in good health and CMV-seropositive. The chain has TRBV15 and TRBJ1-3; D perhaps matches TRBD1 (5 bases). The CDR3 region has the DNA TGTGCCACCAGCAGAGACAGGGCTCGTGGAAACACCATATATTTT. Protein sequence: CATSRDRARGNTIYF.